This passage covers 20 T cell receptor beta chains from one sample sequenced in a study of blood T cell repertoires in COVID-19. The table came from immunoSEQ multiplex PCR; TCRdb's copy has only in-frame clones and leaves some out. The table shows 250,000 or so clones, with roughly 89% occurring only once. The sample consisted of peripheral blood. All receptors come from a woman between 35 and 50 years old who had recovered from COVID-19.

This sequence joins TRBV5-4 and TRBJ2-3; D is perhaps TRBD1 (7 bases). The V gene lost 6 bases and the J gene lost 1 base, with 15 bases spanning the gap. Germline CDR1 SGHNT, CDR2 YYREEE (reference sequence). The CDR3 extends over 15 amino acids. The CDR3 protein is CASIKGAGRTDTQYF. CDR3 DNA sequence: TGTGCCAGCATTAAGGGGGCGGGACGCACAGATACGCAGTATTTT.

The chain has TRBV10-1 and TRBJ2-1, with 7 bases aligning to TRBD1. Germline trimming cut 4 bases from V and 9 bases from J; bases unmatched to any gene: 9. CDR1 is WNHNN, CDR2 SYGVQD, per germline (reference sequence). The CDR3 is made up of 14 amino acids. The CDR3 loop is CASSAGTAIGEQFF. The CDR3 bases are TGCGCCAGCAGTGCCGGGACAGCCATTGGTGAGCAGTTCTTC.

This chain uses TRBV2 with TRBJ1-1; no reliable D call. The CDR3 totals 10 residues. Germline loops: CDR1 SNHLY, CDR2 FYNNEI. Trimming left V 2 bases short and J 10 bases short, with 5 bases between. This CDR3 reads CASSERGAFF. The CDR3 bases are TGTGCCAGCAGTGAAAGAGGAGCTTTCTTT. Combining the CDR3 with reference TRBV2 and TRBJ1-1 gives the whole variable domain EPEVTQTPSHQVTQMGQEVILRCVPISNHLYFYWYRQILGQKVEFLVSFYNNEISEKSEIFDDQFSVERPDGSNFTLKIRSTKLEDSAMYFCASSERGAFFGQGTRLTVV.

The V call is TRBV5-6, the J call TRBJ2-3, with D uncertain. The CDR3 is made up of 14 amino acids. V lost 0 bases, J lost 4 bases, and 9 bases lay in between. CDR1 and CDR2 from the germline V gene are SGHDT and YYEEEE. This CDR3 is CASSLAPLPDTQYF. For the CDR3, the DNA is TGTGCCAGCAGCTTGGCTCCCCTACCAGATACGCAGTATTTT. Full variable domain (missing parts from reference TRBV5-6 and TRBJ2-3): DAGVTQSPTHLIKTRGQQVTLRCSPKSGHDTVSWYQQALGQGPQFIFQYYEEEERQRGNFPDRFSGHQFPNYSSELNVNALLLGDSALYLCASSLAPLPDTQYFGPGTRLTVL.

The DNA of the CDR3 is TGTGCCAGCAGCATACAGGGGGCCTTGAGTTCACCCCTCCACTTT. Protein sequence: CASSIQGALSSPLHF. The gene calls are TRBV27 and TRBJ1-6, with 9 bases that match TRBD1. J lost 9 bases, V lost 6 bases, and 9 bases had no gene match. Per germline, CDR1 MNHEY and CDR2 SMNVEV (reference sequence). CDR3 length: 15 residues.

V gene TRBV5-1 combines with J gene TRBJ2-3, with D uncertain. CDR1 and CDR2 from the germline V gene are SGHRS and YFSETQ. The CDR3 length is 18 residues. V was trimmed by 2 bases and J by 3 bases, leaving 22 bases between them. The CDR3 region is CASSFHPPAIEVTDTQYF. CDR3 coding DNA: TGCGCCAGCAGCTTTCATCCGCCGGCAATTGAGGTTACAGATACGCAGTATTTT.

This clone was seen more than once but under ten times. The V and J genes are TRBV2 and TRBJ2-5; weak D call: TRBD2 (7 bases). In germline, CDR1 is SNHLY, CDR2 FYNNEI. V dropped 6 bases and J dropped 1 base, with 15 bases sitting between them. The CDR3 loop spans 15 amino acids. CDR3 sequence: CASRAGARFQETQYF. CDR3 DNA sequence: TGTGCCAGCAGGGCGGGGGCCAGGTTCCAAGAGACCCAGTACTTC.

In DNA, the CDR3 is TGTGCCAGCAGCTTAGGGACAAGCGGGGGGGCCGATTACAATGAGCAGTTCTTC. This gives the protein CASSLGTSGGADYNEQFF. The chain recombines TRBV7-3 with TRBJ2-1; TRBD2 matches 10 bases. Per the germline V gene, CDR1 is SGHTA and CDR2 is FQGTGA. V lost 2 bases and J lost 4; bases outside the gene matches: 11. The CDR3 covers 18 residues.

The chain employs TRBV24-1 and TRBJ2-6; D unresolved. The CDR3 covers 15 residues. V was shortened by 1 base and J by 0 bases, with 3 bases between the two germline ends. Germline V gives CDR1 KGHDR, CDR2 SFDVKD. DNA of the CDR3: TGTGCCACCAGTGATTTCAGCTCTGGGGCCAACGTCCTGACTTTC. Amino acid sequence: CATSDFSSGANVLTF.

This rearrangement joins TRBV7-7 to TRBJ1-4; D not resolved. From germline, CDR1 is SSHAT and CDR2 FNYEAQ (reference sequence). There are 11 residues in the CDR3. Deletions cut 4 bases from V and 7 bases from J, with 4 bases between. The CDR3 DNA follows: TGTGCCAGCAGCTCCGGTGAAAAACTGTTTTTT. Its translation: CASSSGEKLFF.

The CDR3 DNA reads as TGTGCCAGCAGCCAAGGCCCGGGACAGAACACAGATACGCAGTATTTT. Its translation: CASSQGPGQNTDTQYF. V and J are TRBV4-2 and TRBJ2-3, with 7 bases fitting TRBD1. The CDR3 is 16 amino acids. J was trimmed by 2 bases and V by 1 base; bases with no gene match: 6. Looked up from germline, CDR1 is LGHNA and CDR2 is YNFKEQ.

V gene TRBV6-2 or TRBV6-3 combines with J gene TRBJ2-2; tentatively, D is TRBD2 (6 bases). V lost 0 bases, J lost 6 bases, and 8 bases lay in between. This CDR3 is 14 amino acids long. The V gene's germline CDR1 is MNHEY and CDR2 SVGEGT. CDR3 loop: CASSYSWGAGELFF. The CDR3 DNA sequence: TGTGCCAGCAGTTACTCATGGGGGGCCGGGGAGCTGTTTTTT.

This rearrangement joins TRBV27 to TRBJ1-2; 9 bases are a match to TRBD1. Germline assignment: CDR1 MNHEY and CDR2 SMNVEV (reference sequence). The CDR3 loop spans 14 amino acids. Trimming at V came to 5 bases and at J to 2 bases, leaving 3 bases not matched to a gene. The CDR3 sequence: CASSLTGGNYGYTF. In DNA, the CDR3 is TGTGCCAGCAGTCTGACAGGGGGGAACTATGGCTACACCTTC.

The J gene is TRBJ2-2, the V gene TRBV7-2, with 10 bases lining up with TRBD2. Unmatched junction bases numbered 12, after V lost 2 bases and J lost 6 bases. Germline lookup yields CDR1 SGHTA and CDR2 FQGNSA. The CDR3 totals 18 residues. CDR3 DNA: TGTGCCAGCAGCTTACGGCCTAGCGGGAGTAGTAGGGCCGGGGAGCTGTTTTTT. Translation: CASSLRPSGSSRAGELFF.

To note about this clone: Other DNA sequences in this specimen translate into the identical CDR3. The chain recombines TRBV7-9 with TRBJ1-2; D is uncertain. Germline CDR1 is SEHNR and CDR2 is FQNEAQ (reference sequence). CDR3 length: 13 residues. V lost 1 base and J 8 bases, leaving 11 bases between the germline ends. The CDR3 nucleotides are TGTGCCAGCAGCTTAGATGGCGGTGGAGGCTACACCTTC. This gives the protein CASSLDGGGGYTF. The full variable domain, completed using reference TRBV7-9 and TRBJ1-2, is DTGVSQNPRHKITKRGQNVTFRCDPISEHNRLYWYRQTLGQGPEFLTYFQNEAQLEKSRLLSDRFSAERPKGSFSTLEIQRTEQGDSAMYLCASSLDGGGGYTFGSGTRLTVV.

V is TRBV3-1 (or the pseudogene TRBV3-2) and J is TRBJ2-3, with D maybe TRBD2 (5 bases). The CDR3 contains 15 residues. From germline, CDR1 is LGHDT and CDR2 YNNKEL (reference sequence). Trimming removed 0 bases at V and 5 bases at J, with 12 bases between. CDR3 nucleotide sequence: TGTGCCAGCAGCCAAGAACCCGGGGATGGAGATACGCAGTATTTT. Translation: CASSQEPGDGDTQYF.

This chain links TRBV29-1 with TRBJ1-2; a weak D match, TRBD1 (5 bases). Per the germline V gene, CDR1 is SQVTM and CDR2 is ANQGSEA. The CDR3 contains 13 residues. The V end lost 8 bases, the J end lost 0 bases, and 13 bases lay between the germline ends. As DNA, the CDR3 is TGCAGCTCATCGGGGGGACCTAACTATGGCTACACCTTC. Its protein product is CSSSGGPNYGYTF. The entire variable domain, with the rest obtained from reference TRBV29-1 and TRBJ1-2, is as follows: SAVISQKPSRDICQRGTSLTIQCQVDSQVTMMFWYRQQPGQSLTLIATANQGSEATYESGFVIDKFPISRPNLTFSTLTVSNMSPEDSSIYLCSSSGGPNYGYTFGSGTRLTVV.

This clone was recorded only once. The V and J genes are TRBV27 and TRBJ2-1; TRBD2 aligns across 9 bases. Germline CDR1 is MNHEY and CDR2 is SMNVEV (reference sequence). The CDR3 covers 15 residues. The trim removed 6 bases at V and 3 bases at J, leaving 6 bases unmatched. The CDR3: CASSRAGGDYNEQFF. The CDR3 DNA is TGTGCCAGCAGCAGAGCGGGGGGTGACTACAATGAGCAGTTCTTC.

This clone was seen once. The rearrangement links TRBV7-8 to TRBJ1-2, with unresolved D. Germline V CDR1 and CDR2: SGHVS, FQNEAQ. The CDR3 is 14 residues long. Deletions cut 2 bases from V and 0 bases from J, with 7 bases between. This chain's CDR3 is CASSLSGANYGYTF. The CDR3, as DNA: TGTGCCAGCAGCTTATCTGGAGCTAACTATGGCTACACCTTC.

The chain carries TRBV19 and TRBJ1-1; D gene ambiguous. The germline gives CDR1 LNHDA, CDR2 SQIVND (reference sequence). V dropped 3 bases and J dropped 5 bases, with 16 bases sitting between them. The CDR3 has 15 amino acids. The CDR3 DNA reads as TGTGCCAGTAGTATCAGGAGGGCGCCTGGGACTGAAGCTTTCTTT. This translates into CASSIRRAPGTEAFF.